The 12 T cell receptor beta chains presented below share a single source sample, sequenced in a study of PD-1 blockade in classical Hodgkin lymphoma. Produced via immunoSEQ multiplex PCR; TCRdb's table is partial and in-frame only. The table includes some 93,000 clones, 89% detected once. Brentuximab vedotin exposure varied among the patients, all of whom had relapsed after autologous stem cell transplantation. The sequenced sample was peripheral blood mononuclear cells (PBMCs), obtained before the second cycle of nivolumab. These receptors originate from a human donor with classical Hodgkin lymphoma.

V and J are TRBV27 and TRBJ1-5; no clear D gene. The CDR3 loop spans 16 amino acids. With 1 base removed from V and 1 base from J, the gap between germline ends came to 11 bases. The germline V gene has CDR1 MNHEY and CDR2 SMNVEV (reference sequence). CDR3 amino acids: CASSLWTPSSNQPQHF. The CDR3 DNA reads TGTGCCAGCAGTTTATGGACCCCCAGCAGCAATCAGCCCCAGCATTTT.

The chain recombines TRBV7-9 with TRBJ1-1; the D gene is possibly TRBD1 (6 bases). The ends were cut back, 0 bases at V and 1 base at J, with 9 bases in the middle. CDR1 is SEHNR and CDR2 is FQNEAQ in the germline V gene (reference sequence). The CDR3 consists of 15 residues. The CDR3 region has the DNA TGTGCCAGCAGCTTAGCGCCAGGGGAGAACACTGAAGCTTTCTTT. Translating gives CASSLAPGENTEAFF.

This sequence joins TRBV6-4 and TRBJ1-5; TRBD1 matches 8 bases. The CDR3 runs to 15 residues. From germline, CDR1 is MRHNA and CDR2 SNTAGT. V trimming: 7 bases; J trimming: 9 bases; junction bases outside the gene matches: 14. CDR3 in amino acids: CASNHRDRKGRPQHF. CDR3 in DNA: TGTGCCAGCAACCACCGGGACAGGAAGGGTCGGCCCCAGCATTTT.

This rearrangement joins TRBV29-1 to TRBJ2-1; 10 nucleotides agree with TRBD2. V shed 6 bases, J shed 3 bases, and the junction held 20 bases outside the gene matches. The CDR3 runs to 19 residues. Germline-derived CDR1 and CDR2 are SQVTM and ANQGSEA. CDR3: CSVDMGLAPFGVHYNEQFF. DNA of the CDR3: TGCAGCGTAGACATGGGACTAGCGCCCTTTGGGGTTCACTACAATGAGCAGTTCTTC.

J is TRBJ2-7 and V is TRBV2, with D tentatively TRBD1 (5 bases). V was pared by 8 bases and J by 7 bases, with 12 bases between. This CDR3 region has 11 residues. Germline CDR1 is SNHLY and CDR2 is FYNNEI. The CDR3 sequence: CASSPTEEQYF. The CDR3 DNA follows: TGTGCCAGCTCTCCGACAGAAGAGCAGTACTTC.

DNA for the CDR3: TGTGCCAGCAGCTTAGTGGTCTCAGATACGCAGTATTTT. Translated, it gives CASSLVVSDTQYF. The V and J genes are TRBV7-2 and TRBJ2-3; D is uncertain. V lost 1 base to trimming and J lost 4 bases, with 6 bases between them. Germline CDR1 is SGHTA and CDR2 is FQGNSA. The CDR3 extends over 13 amino acids. Combining the CDR3 with reference TRBV7-2 and TRBJ2-3 gives the whole variable domain GAGVSQSPSNKVTEKGKDVELRCDPISGHTALYWYRQSLGQGLEFLIYFQGNSAPDKSGLPSDRFSAERTGGSVSTLTIQRTQQEDSAVYLCASSLVVSDTQYFGPGTRLTVL.

The chain recombines TRBV15 with TRBJ1-2; weak D call: TRBD1 (5 bases). The germline V and J ends were trimmed by 1 base and 4 bases, with 10 bases remaining between them. Germline CDR1 is LNHNV and CDR2 is YYDKDF (reference sequence). This CDR3 region has 14 residues. The CDR3 protein is CATSRGPGPYGYTF. CDR3 in DNA: TGTGCCACCAGCAGAGGGCCAGGGCCCTATGGCTACACCTTC.

The chain has TRBV9 and TRBJ1-2, with D uncertain. Trimming removed 5 bases at V and 2 bases at J, with 10 bases between. The CDR3 runs 13 residues. The germline V gene encodes CDR1 SGDLS and CDR2 YYNGEE. The CDR3 DNA follows: TGTGCCAGCAGTCAGACACCGAACTATGGCTACACCTTC. It encodes CASSQTPNYGYTF.

This chain uses TRBV2 with TRBJ1-6, with 7 nucleotides matching TRBD1. This CDR3 region has 14 residues. CDR1 is SNHLY and CDR2 is FYNNEI in the germline V gene. V lost 1 base, J lost 8 bases, and 2 bases stayed unmatched. CDR3 region: CASSEGQGDSPLHF. The CDR3 DNA sequence: TGTGCCAGCAGTGAAGGACAGGGCGATTCACCCCTCCACTTT.

The chain links TRBV5-1 to TRBJ1-1; D not resolved. The CDR3 has 15 residues. The ends were cut back, 3 bases at V and 0 bases at J, with 12 bases in the middle. From germline, CDR1 is SGHRS and CDR2 YFSETQ. The DNA of the CDR3 is TGCGCCAGCAGCTCGGAGGGCAGAATGAACACTGAAGCTTTCTTT. Its translation is CASSSEGRMNTEAFF.

This chain joins TRBV7-9 and TRBJ2-7; 7 positions agree with TRBD2. The V and J ends lost 4 bases and 6 bases, in that order; junction bases with no gene match: 6. Per the germline V gene, CDR1 is SEHNR and CDR2 is FQNEAQ (reference sequence). The CDR3 is made up of 13 amino acids. The CDR3 DNA is TGTGCCAGCAGCTCCGACGGGAGGTTCGAGCAGTACTTC. Its protein is CASSSDGRFEQYF.

This clone was observed a single time. This chain connects TRBV10-3 to TRBJ2-7; TRBD2 might be the D (5 bases). Trimming cost V 3 bases and J 4 bases, with 16 bases left between them. CDR1 is ENHRY, CDR2 SYGVKD, per germline. This CDR3 is built from 15 residues. The CDR3 sequence is CAISDVRGKMYEQYF. CDR3 nucleotide sequence: TGTGCCATCAGTGACGTCCGGGGAAAGATGTACGAGCAGTACTTC.